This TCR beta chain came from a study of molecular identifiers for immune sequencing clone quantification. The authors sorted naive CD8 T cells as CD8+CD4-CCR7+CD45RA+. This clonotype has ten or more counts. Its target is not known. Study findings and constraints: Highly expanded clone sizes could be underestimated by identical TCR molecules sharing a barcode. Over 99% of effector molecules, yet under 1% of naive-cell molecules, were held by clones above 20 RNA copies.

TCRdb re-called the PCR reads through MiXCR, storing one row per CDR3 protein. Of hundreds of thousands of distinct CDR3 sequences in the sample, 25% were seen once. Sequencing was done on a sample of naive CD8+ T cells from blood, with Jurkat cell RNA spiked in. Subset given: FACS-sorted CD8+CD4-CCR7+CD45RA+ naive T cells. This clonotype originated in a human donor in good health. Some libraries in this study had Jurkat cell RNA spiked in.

This chain's CDR3 is CATSDLETAWYQETQYF. CDR3 bases: TGTGCCACCAGTGATTTAGAGACTGCCTGGTACCAAGAGACCCAGTACTTC. The V gene is TRBV24-1, the J gene TRBJ2-5; no definite D call. CDR1 and CDR2 from the germline V gene are KGHDR and SFDVKD. V lost 1 base and J 0 bases, leaving 14 bases between the germline ends. This CDR3 is built from 17 residues.